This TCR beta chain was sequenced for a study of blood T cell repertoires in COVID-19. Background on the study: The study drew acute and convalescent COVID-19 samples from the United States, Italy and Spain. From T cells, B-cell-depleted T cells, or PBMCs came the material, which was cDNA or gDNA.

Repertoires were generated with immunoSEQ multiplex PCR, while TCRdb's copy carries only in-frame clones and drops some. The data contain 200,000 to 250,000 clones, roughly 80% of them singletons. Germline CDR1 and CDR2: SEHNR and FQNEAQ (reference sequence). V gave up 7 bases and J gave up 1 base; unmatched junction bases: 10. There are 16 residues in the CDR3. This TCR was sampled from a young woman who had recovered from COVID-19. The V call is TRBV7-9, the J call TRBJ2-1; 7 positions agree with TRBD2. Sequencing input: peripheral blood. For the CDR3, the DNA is TGTGCCAGCATCCCGGCGGTCGGGAGGTCCTACAATGAGCAGTTCTTC. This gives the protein CASIPAVGRSYNEQFF. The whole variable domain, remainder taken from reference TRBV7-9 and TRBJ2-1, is DTGVSQNPRHKITKRGQNVTFRCDPISEHNRLYWYRQTLGQGPEFLTYFQNEAQLEKSRLLSDRFSAERPKGSFSTLEIQRTEQGDSAMYLCASIPAVGRSYNEQFFGPGTRLTVL.